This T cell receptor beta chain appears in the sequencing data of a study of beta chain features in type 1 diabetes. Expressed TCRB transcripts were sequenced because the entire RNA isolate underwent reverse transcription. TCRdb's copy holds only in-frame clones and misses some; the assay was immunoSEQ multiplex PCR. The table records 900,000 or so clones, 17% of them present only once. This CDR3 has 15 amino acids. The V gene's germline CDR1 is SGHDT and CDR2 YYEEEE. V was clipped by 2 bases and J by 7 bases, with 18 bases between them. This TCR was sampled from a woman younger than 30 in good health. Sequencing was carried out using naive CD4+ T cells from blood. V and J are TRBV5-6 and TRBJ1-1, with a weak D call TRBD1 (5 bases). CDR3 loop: CASSFETRDSYEAFF. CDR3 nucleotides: TGTGCCAGCAGCTTTGAAACCAGGGACTCTTATGAAGCTTTCTTT.